The 6 T cell receptor beta chains presented below share a single source sample, sequenced in a study of tumor-infiltrating lymphocytes in oesophageal squamous cell carcinoma. TCRdb processed the PCR reads anew with MiXCR; each CDR3 protein has one entry. The data hold more than 9,500 distinct CDR3 sequences, with 50% to 65% observed a single time. What was sequenced was esophageal tumor tissue. The receptors derive from a female donor with esophageal squamous cell carcinoma.

The chain is built from TRBV5-6 and TRBJ2-5, with 7 bases aligning to TRBD1. The CDR3 totals 14 residues. From germline, CDR1 is SGHDT and CDR2 YYEEEE. Unmatched junction bases numbered 7, after V lost 3 bases and J lost 5 bases. CDR3 coding DNA: TGTGCCAGCAGCTCCCTAGGGGGCCGGGAGACCCAGTACTTC. Translating gives CASSSLGGRETQYF.

This rearrangement joins TRBV12-3 or TRBV12-4 to TRBJ1-2, with TRBD1 as a possible D gene (5 bases). Trimming removed 0 bases at V and 6 bases at J, with 11 bases between. CDR3 length: 14 amino acids. CDR3 amino acids: CASSLAQQGHGYTF. The CDR3, as DNA: TGTGCCAGCAGTTTAGCCCAGCAGGGCCATGGCTACACCTTC.

The chain combines TRBV7-3 with TRBJ2-7, with 8 bases lining up with TRBD1. The last part of the DNA fits TRBJ2-1 better; the J call may be wrong. Germline CDR1 is SGHTA and CDR2 is FQGTGA. The CDR3 totals 18 residues. CDR3 sequence (DNA): TGTGCCAGCAGCGCCGTTGCCGGGACAGGTATCAACTACAATGAGCAGTTCTTC. The encoded protein is CASSAVAGTGINYNEQFF.

The rearrangement links TRBV5-4 to TRBJ2-3; TRBD1 agrees at 7 bases. Matching the DNA end better, TRBJ2-7 makes the J call doubtful. From germline, CDR1 is SGHNT and CDR2 YYREEE (reference sequence). The CDR3 length is 14 residues. This CDR3 is CASSGKTGNDEQYF. CDR3 coding DNA: TGTGCCAGCAGCGGAAAGACAGGGAACGACGAGCAGTACTTC.

As to this clonotype: The missing conserved phenylalanine or tryptophan at the end of this CDR3 makes a read error likely. No DNA is shown, since the ends of the CDR3 on it are uncertain; the CDR3 is the one TCRdb lists. The CDR3 sequence: CASTMNSGGTYEQYFGN. The chain joins TRBV28 to TRBJ2-1; the table's TRBD2 call for D was not verified on the DNA. Germline V CDR1 and CDR2: MDHEN, SYDVKM. The CDR3 comprises 17 residues, both ends counted.

The chain recombines TRBV12-3 or TRBV12-4 with TRBJ1-5; 7 positions agree with TRBD1. The CDR3 loop spans 14 amino acids. Trimming at V came to 6 bases and at J to 5 bases, leaving 7 bases not matched to a gene. CDR3 region: CASSTKGGHQPQHF. CDR3 DNA: TGTGCCAGCAGCACAAAAGGGGGCCATCAGCCCCAGCATTTT.